Each of the 6 T cell receptor beta chains below was sequenced from the same sample in a study of PD-1 blockade in classical Hodgkin lymphoma. Time point: cycle 4 day 1 (C4D1), after 5 to 7 weeks of nivolumab. Brentuximab vedotin exposure varied, and every patient relapsed after autologous stem cell transplantation. Profiling relied on immunoSEQ multiplex PCR, and the TCRdb table lists in-frame clones only, not all of them. The sample carries roughly 50,000 clones, about 89% recorded once. Sample: peripheral blood mononuclear cells (PBMCs), taken before the fourth cycle of nivolumab. The receptors derive from a human donor with classical Hodgkin lymphoma.

This sequence joins TRBV28 and TRBJ2-1; possibly TRBD2 for D (7 bases). CDR1 and CDR2 from the germline V gene are MDHEN and SYDVKM. The CDR3 runs 12 residues. V was trimmed by 8 bases and J by 8 bases, leaving 13 bases between them. CDR3 protein: CASSGGGDEQFF. CDR3 coding DNA: TGTGCCAGCTCGGGGGGCGGGGATGAGCAGTTCTTC.

The rearrangement joins TRBV2 to TRBJ2-7; a possible D gene is TRBD1 (6 bases). This CDR3 region has 13 residues. The ends were cut back, 2 bases at V and 8 bases at J, with 13 bases in the middle. Germline V gene lookup returns CDR1 SNHLY and CDR2 FYNNEI. CDR3 sequence (DNA): TGTGCCAGCAGTGAATTTGACAGGAGGAAGCAGTACTTC. Translating it yields CASSEFDRRKQYF.

The chain couples TRBV7-2 to TRBJ2-6, with D perhaps matching TRBD2 (5 bases). The CDR3 spans 17 residues. The V gene lost 0 bases and the J gene lost 0 bases, with 9 bases spanning the gap. Germline V lookup: CDR1 SGHTA, CDR2 FQGNSA. CDR3 DNA sequence: TGTGCCAGCAGCTTAGCGTTGCGGGTCTCTGGGGCCAACGTCCTGACTTTC. It translates to CASSLALRVSGANVLTF.

The table lists this clone with a few counts. The chain employs TRBV5-1 and TRBJ1-6, with D unresolved. Germline assignment: CDR1 SGHRS and CDR2 YFSETQ. The CDR3 contains 14 residues. Trimming took 5 bases from V and 10 from J, leaving 16 bases between them. The CDR3 here is CASSLDGAGSPLHF. The CDR3 DNA reads as TGCGCCAGCAGTTTAGACGGCGCCGGGTCACCCCTCCACTTT.

This sequence joins TRBV7-6 and TRBJ2-1; no firm D call. Germline CDR1 reads SGHVS; CDR2 reads FNYEAQ. Trimming removed 2 bases at V and 10 bases at J, with 15 bases between. The CDR3 runs 14 residues. The DNA of the CDR3 is TGTGCCAGCAGCTTAAGGTCTGCAGGTTTCGAGCAGTTCTTC. It is translated as CASSLRSAGFEQFF.

The genes are TRBV11-3 and TRBJ2-2; D is ambiguous. The V end was cut by 5 bases, the J end by 0 bases, with 19 bases between. CDR1 is SGHNT and CDR2 is YENEEA in the germline V gene. This CDR3 has 18 residues. Here the CDR3 DNA reads TGTGCCAGCAGCCCAATCAACCCTCTTTTCTCGAACACCGGGGAGCTGTTTTTT. It yields the protein CASSPINPLFSNTGELFF.